This is a list of T cell receptor beta chains from one sample in a study of beta chain features in type 1 diabetes. Sequencing was performed with immunoSEQ multiplex PCR; in TCRdb, only in-frame clones are kept and a portion is missing. The repertoire consists of hundreds of thousands of clones, with 15% to 20% occurring once and the leading ten covering around 0.02%. The specimen sequenced was naive CD4+ T cells from blood. The receptors were gathered from a woman under 30 in good health. The CDR3 runs from the conserved cysteine through the conserved F or W. The D gene is left open where the match is weak.

J,V,D,CDR3
TRBJ2-7,TRBV18,TRBD1,CASSPLTGETYEQYF
TRBJ2-3,TRBV18,TRBD2,CASSGAGDTRGQYF
TRBJ1-2,TRBV6-5,TRBD1,CASSYSRGQGGGYTF
TRBJ2-5,TRBV5-5,TRBD1,CASSFGQGRETQYF
TRBJ1-5,TRBV5-1,.,CASSLEWGSDQPQHF
TRBJ2-1,TRBV5-1,TRBD1,CASSNHMTGGDEQFF
TRBJ2-5,TRBV9,.,CASSSGTLAETQYF
TRBJ1-1,TRBV2,.,CASISFTEAFF
TRBJ2-7,TRBV21-1,.,CASSNERGQKDYEQYF
TRBJ2-5,TRBV11-3,.,CASSLGSKETQYF
TRBJ2-1,TRBV7-2,.,CASSLRRDYNEQFF
TRBJ1-2,TRBV19,TRBD1,CASSTGATGNYGYTF
TRBJ1-5,TRBV7-6,TRBD1,CASSLGDRAPNQPQHF
TRBJ2-4,TRBV27,TRBD1,CASTNLPGQGKNIQYF
TRBJ2-2,TRBV11-3,.,CASSISGRGAGELFF